The present entry profiles one T cell receptor (beta chain) with its context. No antigen is known for it. The CDR3 totals 17 residues. The germline gives CDR1 SGHKS, CDR2 YYEKEE (reference sequence). With 4 bases clipped from V and 3 bases from J, the junction kept 15 bases outside the gene matches. This sample is drawn from a study of CD8 T cells in Susac syndrome. The authors sequenced TCR beta from blood CD8+ and CD4+ T cells. Controls matched for sex and age were healthy donors. Random hexamers primed reverse transcription of roughly 0.45 to 1 ug RNA. With immunoSEQ multiplex PCR, TCR beta CDR3 was amplified across 54 Vbeta and 13 Jbeta. TCRdb fed the immunoSEQ multiplex PCR reads into MiXCR, producing one record per CDR3 protein. The sample consists of about 120,000 distinct CDR3 sequences, 85% to 95% of them appearing once. Study-level results: The study conceded that relatively few individuals underwent its TCR sequencing and HLA analysis.

Input material: CD8+ T cells from PBMCs. This receptor was taken from a human donor in good health. The rearrangement links TRBV5-5 to TRBJ2-7, with 8 bases fitting TRBD1. CDR3 sequence: CASSQRAGGATSYEQYF. The CDR3 DNA is TGTGCCAGCAGCCAAAGAGCAGGGGGCGCGACCAGCTACGAGCAGTACTTC.